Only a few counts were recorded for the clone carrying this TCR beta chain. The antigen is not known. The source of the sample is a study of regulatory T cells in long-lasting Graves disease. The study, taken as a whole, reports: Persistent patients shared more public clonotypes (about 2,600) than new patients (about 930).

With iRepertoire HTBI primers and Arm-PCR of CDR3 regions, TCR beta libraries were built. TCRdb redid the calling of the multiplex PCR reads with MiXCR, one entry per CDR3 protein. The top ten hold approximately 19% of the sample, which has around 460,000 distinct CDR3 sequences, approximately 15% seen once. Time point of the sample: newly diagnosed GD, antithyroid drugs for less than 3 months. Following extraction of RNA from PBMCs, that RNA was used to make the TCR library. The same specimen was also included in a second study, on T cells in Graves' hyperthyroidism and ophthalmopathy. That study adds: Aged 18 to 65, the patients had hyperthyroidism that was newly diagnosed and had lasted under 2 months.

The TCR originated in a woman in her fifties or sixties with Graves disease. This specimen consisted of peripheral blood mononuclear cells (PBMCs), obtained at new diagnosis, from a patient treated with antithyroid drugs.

The CDR3 loop reads CASSYSPGQQGGYTF. The CDR3 DNA reads as TGTGCCAGCAGTTACTCCCCGGGACAGCAGGGTGGCTACACCTTC. The chain joins TRBV6-2 or TRBV6-3 to TRBJ1-2; 7 nucleotides match TRBD1. V gave up 0 bases and J gave up 7 bases; unmatched junction bases: 8. CDR1 and CDR2 from the germline V gene are MNHEY and SVGEGT. This CDR3 spans 15 amino acids.